This TCR beta chain was identified in a study of response to subunit inactivated influenza vaccine. TCRdb fed the RT-PCR reads into MiXCR, producing one record per CDR3 protein. The sample lists some 160,000 distinct CDR3 sequences, approximately 10% occurring once. Study-level results: There was a suggestion from the authors that each seasonal influenza vaccination recruits few new T cells.

The table lists this clonotype with a few counts. The antigen is undetermined. The ends were cut back, 2 bases at V and 8 bases at J, with 18 bases in the middle. This CDR3 is built from 14 residues. Germline CDR1 and CDR2: GTSNPN and SVGIG (reference sequence). The V call is TRBV30, the J call TRBJ1-2; unclear D gene. The sequencing used non-naive T cells sorted from PBMCs, collected roughly 6 weeks after vaccination. The receptor was derived from a man aged 50-59 years who received an inactivated influenza vaccine. As DNA, the CDR3 is TGTGCCTGGAGTTCCGGGATAAGGACTAGAGGCTACACCTTC. Encoded protein: CAWSSGIRTRGYTF.